This paragraph covers one T cell receptor beta chain sequence. Its antigen is unknown. Nothing much larger sits one base from this clone, and base qualities are not available. These data originate in a study of blood T cell repertoires in COVID-19 (dated by TCRdb to 2019 to 2021). Regarding the research as a whole: Samples from collaborators originated in the United States, Italy and Spain and spanned both the acute and convalescent phases of COVID-19. The prospective study material was composed of cDNA or gDNA derived from T cells, B-cell-depleted T cells, or PBMCs. Deeply sampled blood TCRbeta repertoires from subjects exposed to, actively infected with, or recovered from COVID-19 were included in the dataset. The repertoires were made available in a free public database intended to serve as a resource for research on the immune response to SARS-CoV-2. The samples were drawn from two sources: the first 160 participants of the ongoing ImmuneRACE study, and fewer than 1,500 subjects contributed by 6 global collaborators. Sample metadata almost always included a de-identified subject ID, COVID-19 status, age in years and sex. HLA class I and class II types, where available, came from metadata supplied by the sample provider rather than from assay-based typing. What the research found in general, with its limitations: The amount of clinical and demographic metadata varied by source and participant and was provided uncurated.

The CDR3 spans 15 residues, from the cysteine through the phenylalanine. Only the CDR3 part of the read is kept: 45 bases, read in frame from the first base. V drops 0 bases and J drops 1 base, leaving 7 bases in between. Via the germline V gene (reference sequence), CDR1 is SGHNT and CDR2 YYREEE. Collaborating institutions collected whole blood in K2EDTA tubes following their own protocols. For TCRbeta analysis, collaborators shipped samples as frozen whole blood, isolated PBMCs, or DNA extracted from either of those sample types. TCRbeta CDR3 regions were amplified from genomic DNA using the immunoSEQ Assay, a bias-controlled multiplex PCR. The published analysis was carried out like this. The number of nucleated cells in each sample was estimated by amplification of reference gene primers within the assay. Sequence reads were collapsed and filtered to measure the absolute abundance of every unique TCRbeta CDR3 rearrangement. Productive Simpson clonality was computed per sample as the square root of Simpson's diversity index over productive rearrangements. TCRdb stores this immuneACCESS table with in-frame sequences only. Part of the clones is absent; in the studies checked, under half of the shortfall reflects unresolved V genes, and no reason is known for the rest. Clone size and V and J calls were adopted from that table, with D and trimming inferred from the DNA. The sample table holds fewer than 250,000 clones, of which around four fifths were seen once. Clones ranked in the top ten supply just under 20% of the sample.

Input material: peripheral blood. The sequence joins TRBV5-4 to TRBJ2-2; TRBD2 is a weak D gene call, 5 bases matching. The TCR originated in a man aged 25-45 years with active or convalescent COVID-19. The nucleotide sequence is TGTGCCAGCAGCTTGGCGGGAAGGAACACCGGGGAGCTGTTTTTT. This gives the protein CASSLAGRNTGELFF.